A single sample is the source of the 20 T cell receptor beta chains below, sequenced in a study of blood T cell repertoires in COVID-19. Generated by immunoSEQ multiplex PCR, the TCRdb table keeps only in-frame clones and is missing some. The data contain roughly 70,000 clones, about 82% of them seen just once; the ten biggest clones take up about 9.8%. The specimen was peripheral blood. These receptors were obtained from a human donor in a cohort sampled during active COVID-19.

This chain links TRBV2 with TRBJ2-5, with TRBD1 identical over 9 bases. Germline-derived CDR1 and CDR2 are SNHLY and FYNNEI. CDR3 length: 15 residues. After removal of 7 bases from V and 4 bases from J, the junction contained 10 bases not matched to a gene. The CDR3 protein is CASNRDRGSGETQYF. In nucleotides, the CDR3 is TGTGCCAGCAATCGAGACAGGGGGTCTGGAGAGACCCAGTACTTC.

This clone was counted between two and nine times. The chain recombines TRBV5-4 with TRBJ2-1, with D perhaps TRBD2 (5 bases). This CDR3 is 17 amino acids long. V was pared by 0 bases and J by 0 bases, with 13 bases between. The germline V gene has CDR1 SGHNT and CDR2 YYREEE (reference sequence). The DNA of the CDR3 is TGTGCCAGCAGCTTGGGCGGGCGGATAAGCTCCTACAATGAGCAGTTCTTC. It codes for CASSLGGRISSYNEQFF.

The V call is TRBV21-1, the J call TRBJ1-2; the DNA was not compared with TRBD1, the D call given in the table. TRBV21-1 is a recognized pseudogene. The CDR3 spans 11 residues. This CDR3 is CASSRLYGYTF. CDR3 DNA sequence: TGTGCCAGCAGCAGGCTCTATGGCTACACCTTC.

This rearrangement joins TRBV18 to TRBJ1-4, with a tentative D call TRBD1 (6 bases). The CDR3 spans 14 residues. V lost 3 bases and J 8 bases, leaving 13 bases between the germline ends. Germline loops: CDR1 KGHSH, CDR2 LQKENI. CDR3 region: CASSPRDTNEKLFF. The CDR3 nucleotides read TGTGCCAGCTCACCCCGGGACACAAACGAAAAACTGTTTTTT.

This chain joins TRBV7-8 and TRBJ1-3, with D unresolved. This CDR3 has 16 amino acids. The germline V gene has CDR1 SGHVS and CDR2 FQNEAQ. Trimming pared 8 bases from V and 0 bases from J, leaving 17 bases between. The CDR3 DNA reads TGTGCCAGCCAGTCCGGTGGCAGGCGCTCTGGAAACACCATATATTTT. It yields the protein CASQSGGRRSGNTIYF.

DNA of the CDR3: TGTGCCAGCAGCCGTAGCGGGAGCGCAGATACGCAGTATTTT. Its protein product is CASSRSGSADTQYF. V and J are TRBV5-4 and TRBJ2-3; 9 nucleotides agree with TRBD2. This CDR3 region has 14 residues. In germline, CDR1 is SGHNT, CDR2 YYREEE (reference sequence). The V and J ends lost 4 bases and 4 bases, in that order; junction bases with no gene match: 4.

The CDR3 sequence: CASSLAGQGIHTEAFF. The CDR3 DNA follows: TGTGCCAGCAGCTTAGCGGGACAGGGCATTCACACTGAAGCTTTCTTT. The chain uses TRBV7-2 and TRBJ1-1, with 9 positions matching TRBD1. V gave up 0 bases and J gave up 3 bases; unmatched junction bases: 5. Germline-derived CDR1 and CDR2 are SGHTA and FQGNSA. The CDR3 loop spans 16 amino acids.

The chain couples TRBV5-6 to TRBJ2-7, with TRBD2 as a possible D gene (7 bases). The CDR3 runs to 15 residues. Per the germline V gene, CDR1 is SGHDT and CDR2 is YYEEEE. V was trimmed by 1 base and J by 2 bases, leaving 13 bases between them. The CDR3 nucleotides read TGTGCCAGCAGCTTGCCGGGCGGGGGCCCCTACGAGCAGTACTTC. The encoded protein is CASSLPGGGPYEQYF.

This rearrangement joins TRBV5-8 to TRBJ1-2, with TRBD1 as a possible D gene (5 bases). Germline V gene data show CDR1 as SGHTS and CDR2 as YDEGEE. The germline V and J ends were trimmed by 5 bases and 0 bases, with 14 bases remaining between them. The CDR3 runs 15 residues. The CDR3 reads CASSSDRSANYGYTF. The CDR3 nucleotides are TGTGCCAGCAGTTCAGACAGATCGGCTAACTATGGCTACACCTTC. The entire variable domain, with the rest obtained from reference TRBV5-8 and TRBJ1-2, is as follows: EAGVTQSPTHLIKTRGQQATLRCSPISGHTSVYWYQQALGLGLQFLLWYDEGEERNRGNFPPRFSGRQFPNYSSELNVNALELEDSALYLCASSSDRSANYGYTFGSGTRLTVV.

The CDR3 DNA follows: TGCGCCAGCAGCTTCGACGGGAGCATTGGCTACACCTTC. This encodes CASSFDGSIGYTF. This chain uses TRBV5-1 with TRBJ1-2; unclear D gene. Germline V gene sequence: CDR1 SGHRS, CDR2 YFSETQ. Trimming removed 2 bases at V and 7 bases at J, with 12 bases between. The CDR3 is 13 residues long.

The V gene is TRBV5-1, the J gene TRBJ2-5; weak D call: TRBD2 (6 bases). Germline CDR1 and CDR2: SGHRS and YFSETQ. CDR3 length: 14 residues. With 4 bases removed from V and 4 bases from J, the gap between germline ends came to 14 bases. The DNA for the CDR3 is TGCGCCAGCAGCCGGGGGAGAAGAGGAGAGACCCAGTACTTC. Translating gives CASSRGRRGETQYF.

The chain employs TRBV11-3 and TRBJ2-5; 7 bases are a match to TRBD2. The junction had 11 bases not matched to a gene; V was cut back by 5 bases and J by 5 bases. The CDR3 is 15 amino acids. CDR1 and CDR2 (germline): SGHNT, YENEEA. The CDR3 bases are TGTGCCAGCAGCGCGGGCCGCGGGGGATTGGAGACCCAGTACTTC. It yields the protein CASSAGRGGLETQYF.

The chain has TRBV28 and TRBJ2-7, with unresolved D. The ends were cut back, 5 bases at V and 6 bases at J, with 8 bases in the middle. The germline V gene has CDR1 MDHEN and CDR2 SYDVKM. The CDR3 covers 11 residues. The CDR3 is CASSPRSEQYF. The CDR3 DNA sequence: TGTGCCAGCAGTCCTCGGAGCGAGCAGTACTTC.

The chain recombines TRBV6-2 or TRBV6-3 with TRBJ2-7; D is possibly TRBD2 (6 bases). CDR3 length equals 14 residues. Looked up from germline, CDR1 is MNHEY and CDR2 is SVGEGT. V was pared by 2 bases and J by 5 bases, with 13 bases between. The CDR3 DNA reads TGTGCCAGCAGTTACGTGGGAGGAGCGCACGAGCAGTACTTC. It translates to CASSYVGGAHEQYF.

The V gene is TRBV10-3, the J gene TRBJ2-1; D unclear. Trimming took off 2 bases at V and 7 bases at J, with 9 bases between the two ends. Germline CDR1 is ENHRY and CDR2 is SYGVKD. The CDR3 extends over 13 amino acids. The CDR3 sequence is CAISEIGMNEQFF. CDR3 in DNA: TGTGCCATCAGTGAGATCGGTATGAATGAGCAGTTCTTC.

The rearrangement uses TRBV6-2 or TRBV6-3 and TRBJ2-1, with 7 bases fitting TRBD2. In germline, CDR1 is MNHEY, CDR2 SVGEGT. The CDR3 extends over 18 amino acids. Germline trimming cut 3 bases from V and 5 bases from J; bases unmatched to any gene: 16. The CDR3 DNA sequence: TGTGCCAGCAGTTATGCGCTTGGTGGGGGAGGGCAGAACAATGAGCAGTTCTTC. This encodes CASSYALGGGGQNNEQFF.

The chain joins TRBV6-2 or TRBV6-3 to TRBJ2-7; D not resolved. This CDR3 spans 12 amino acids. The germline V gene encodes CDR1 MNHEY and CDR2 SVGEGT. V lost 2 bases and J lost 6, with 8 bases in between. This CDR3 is CASSYRTGEQYF. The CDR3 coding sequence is TGTGCCAGCAGTTACAGAACTGGCGAGCAGTACTTC.

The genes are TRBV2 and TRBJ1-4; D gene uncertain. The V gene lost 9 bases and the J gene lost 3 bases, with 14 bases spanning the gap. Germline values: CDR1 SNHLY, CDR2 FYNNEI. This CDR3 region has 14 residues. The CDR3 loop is CASQAGWANEKLFF. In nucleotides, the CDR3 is TGTGCCAGTCAGGCGGGGTGGGCTAATGAAAAACTGTTTTTT.

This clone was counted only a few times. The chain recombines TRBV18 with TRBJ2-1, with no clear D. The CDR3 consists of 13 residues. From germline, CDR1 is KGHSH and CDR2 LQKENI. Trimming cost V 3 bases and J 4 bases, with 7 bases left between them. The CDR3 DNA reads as TGTGCCAGCTCACCCTCCTTGTACAATGAGCAGTTCTTC. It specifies CASSPSLYNEQFF.

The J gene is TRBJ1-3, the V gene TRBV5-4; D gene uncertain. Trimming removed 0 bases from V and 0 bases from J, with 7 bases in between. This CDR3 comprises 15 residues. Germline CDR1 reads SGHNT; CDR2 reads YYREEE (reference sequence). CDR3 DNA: TGTGCCAGCAGCTTGGGAGGGTTCTCTGGAAACACCATATATTTT. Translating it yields CASSLGGFSGNTIYF.